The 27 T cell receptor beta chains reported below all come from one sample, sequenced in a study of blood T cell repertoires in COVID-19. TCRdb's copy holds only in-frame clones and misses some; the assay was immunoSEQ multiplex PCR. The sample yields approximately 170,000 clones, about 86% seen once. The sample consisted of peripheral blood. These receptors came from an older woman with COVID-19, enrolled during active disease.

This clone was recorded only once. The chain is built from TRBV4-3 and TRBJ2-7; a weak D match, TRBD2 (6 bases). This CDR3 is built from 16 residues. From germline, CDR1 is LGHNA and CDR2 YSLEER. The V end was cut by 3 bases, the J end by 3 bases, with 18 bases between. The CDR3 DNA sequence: TGCGCCAGCAGCCATGGTGGGGGTCGGGGGAACTACGAGCAGTACTTC. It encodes CASSHGGGRGNYEQYF.

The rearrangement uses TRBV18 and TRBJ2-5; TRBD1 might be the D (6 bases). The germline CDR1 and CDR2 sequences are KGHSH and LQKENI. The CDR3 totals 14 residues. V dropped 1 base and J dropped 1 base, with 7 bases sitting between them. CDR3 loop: CASSPQGGQETQYF. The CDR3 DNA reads TGTGCCAGCTCACCACAAGGGGGCCAAGAGACCCAGTACTTC.

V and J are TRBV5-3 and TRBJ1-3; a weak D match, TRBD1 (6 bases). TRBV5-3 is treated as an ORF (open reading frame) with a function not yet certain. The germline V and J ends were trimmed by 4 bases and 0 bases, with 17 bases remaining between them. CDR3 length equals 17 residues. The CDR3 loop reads CARSPRGQMFSGNTIYF. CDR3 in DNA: TGTGCCAGAAGCCCGCGCGGACAGATGTTCTCTGGAAACACCATATATTTT.

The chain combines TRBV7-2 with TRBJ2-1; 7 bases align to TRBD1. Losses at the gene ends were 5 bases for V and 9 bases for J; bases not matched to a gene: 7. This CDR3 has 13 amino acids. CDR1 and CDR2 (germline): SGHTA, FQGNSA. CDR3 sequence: CASSTTGVTEQFF. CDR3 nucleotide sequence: TGTGCCAGCAGCACAACAGGGGTAACTGAGCAGTTCTTC.

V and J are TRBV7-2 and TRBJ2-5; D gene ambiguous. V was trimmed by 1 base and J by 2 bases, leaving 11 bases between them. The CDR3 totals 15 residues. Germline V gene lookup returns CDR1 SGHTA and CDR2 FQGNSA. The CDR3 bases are TGTGCCAGCAGCTTAGGGGCAGAGCCACAAGAGACCCAGTACTTC. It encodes CASSLGAEPQETQYF.

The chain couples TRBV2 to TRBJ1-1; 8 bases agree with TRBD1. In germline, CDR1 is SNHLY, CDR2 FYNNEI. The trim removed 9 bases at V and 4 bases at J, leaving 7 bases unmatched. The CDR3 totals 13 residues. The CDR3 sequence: CARRQGQGTEAFF. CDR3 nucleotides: TGTGCCAGAAGACAGGGGCAGGGCACTGAAGCTTTCTTT.

CDR3 amino acids: CSVGWTASGNTIYF. The CDR3 DNA is TGCAGCGTAGGCTGGACAGCCTCTGGAAACACCATATATTTT. The chain is built from TRBV29-1 and TRBJ1-3; tentative D call: TRBD1 (6 bases). The V end lost 6 bases, the J end lost 0 bases, and 12 bases lay between the germline ends. The CDR3 covers 14 residues. CDR1 SQVTM and CDR2 ANQGSEA come from the germline V gene.

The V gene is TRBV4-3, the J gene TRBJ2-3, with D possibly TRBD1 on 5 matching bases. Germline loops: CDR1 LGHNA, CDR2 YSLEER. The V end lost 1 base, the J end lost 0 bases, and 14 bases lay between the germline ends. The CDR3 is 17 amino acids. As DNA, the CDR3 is TGCGCCAGCAGCCAAGTTAGGACATCCACTAGCACAGATACGCAGTATTTT. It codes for CASSQVRTSTSTDTQYF.

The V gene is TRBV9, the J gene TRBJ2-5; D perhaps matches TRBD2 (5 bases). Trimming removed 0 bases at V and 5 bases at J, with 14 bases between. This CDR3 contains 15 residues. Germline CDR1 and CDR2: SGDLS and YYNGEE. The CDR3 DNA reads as TGTGCCAGCAGCGTAGAGACTAAAACCTGGGAGACCCAGTACTTC. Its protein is CASSVETKTWETQYF.

The DNA for the CDR3 is TGTGCCAGCAGCTTCCCGGGACAGGGGTGGACGCAGTATTTT. Its translation: CASSFPGQGWTQYF. The chain employs TRBV7-2 and TRBJ2-3; 10 nucleotides align to TRBD1. The CDR3 is 14 amino acids. Per the germline V gene, CDR1 is SGHTA and CDR2 is FQGNSA. The junction had 6 bases not matched to a gene; V was cut back by 3 bases and J by 9 bases.

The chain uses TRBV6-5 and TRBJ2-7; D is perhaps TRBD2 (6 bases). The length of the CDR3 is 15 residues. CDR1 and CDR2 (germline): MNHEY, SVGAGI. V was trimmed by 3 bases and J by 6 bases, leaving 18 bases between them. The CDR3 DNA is TGTGCCAGCAGTTATCGTCCGGAGGGAACAGGCGAGCAGTACTTC. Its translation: CASSYRPEGTGEQYF.

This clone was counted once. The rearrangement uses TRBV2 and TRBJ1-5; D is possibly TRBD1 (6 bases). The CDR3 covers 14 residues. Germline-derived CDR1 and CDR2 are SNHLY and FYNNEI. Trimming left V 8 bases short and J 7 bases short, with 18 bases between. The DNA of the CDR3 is TGTGCCAGCGGCCTCCTACAGGGTGGACAGCCCCAGCATTTT. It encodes CASGLLQGGQPQHF.

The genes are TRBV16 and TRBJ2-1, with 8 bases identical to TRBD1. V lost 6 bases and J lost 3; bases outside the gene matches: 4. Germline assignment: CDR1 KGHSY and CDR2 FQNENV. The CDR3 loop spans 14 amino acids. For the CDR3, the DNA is TGTGCCAGCAGGTACGGACAGGGCTACAATGAGCAGTTCTTC. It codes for CASRYGQGYNEQFF. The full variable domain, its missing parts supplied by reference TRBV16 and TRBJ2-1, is GEEVAQTPKHLVRGEGQKAKLYCAPIKGHSYVFWYQQVLKNEFKFLISFQNENVFDETGMPKERFSAKCLPNSPCSLEIQATKLEDSAVYFCASRYGQGYNEQFFGPGTRLTVL.

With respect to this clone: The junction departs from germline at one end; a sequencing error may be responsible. DNA of the CDR3: TGTGCCAGCAGCGAAGGAGCCGAAGCTTTCTTT. Translation: CASSEGAEAFF. This chain uses TRBV6-1 with TRBJ1-1; no definite D call. This CDR3 has 11 amino acids. Germline CDR1 reads MNHNS; CDR2 reads SASEGT.

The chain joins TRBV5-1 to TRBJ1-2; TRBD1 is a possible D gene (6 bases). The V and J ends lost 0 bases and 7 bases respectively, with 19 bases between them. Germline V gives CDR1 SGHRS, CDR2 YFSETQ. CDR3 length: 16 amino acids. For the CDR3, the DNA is TGCGCCAGCAGCTTGGTTGGGGGCCCAAACCGGGGTGGCTACACCTTC. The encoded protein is CASSLVGGPNRGGYTF.

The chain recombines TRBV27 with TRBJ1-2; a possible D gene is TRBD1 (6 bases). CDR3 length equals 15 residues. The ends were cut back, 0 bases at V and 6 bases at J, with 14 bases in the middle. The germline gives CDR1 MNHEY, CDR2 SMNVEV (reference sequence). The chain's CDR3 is CASSLSGGAPNGYTF. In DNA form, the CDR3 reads TGTGCCAGCAGTTTATCGGGGGGGGCGCCTAATGGCTACACCTTC.

CDR3 amino acids: CASQNRDSSTDTQYF. For the CDR3, the DNA is TGTGCCAGCCAAAACCGGGACTCTAGCACAGATACGCAGTATTTT. The chain couples TRBV6-6 to TRBJ2-3, with a possible D match to TRBD2 (6 bases). Germline loops: CDR1 MNHNY, CDR2 SVGAGI (reference sequence). This CDR3 has 15 amino acids. Trimming took 8 bases from V and 0 from J, leaving 15 bases between them.

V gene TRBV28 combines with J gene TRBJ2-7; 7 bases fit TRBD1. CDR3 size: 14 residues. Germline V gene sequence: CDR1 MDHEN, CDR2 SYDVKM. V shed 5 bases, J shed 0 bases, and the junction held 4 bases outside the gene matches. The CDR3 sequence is CASSIGTVSYEQYF. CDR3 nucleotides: TGTGCCAGCAGTATCGGGACAGTCTCCTACGAGCAGTACTTC. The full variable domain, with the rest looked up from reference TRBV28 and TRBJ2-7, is DVKVTQSSRYLVKRTGEKVFLECVQDMDHENMFWYRQDPGLGLRLIYFSYDVKMKEKGDIPEGYSVSREKKERFSLILESASTNQTSMYLCASSIGTVSYEQYFGPGTRLTVT.

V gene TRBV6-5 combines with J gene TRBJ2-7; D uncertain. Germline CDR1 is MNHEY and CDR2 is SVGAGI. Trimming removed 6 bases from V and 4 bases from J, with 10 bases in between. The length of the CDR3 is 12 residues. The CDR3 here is CASSVASYEQYF. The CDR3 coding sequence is TGTGCCAGCAGCGTGGCCTCGTACGAGCAGTACTTC.

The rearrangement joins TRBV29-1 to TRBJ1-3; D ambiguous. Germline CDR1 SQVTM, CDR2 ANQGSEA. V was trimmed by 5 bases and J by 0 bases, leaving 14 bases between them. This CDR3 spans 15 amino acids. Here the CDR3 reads CSVLWTGNSGNTIYF. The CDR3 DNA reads TGCAGCGTTCTTTGGACGGGGAACTCTGGAAACACCATATATTTT.

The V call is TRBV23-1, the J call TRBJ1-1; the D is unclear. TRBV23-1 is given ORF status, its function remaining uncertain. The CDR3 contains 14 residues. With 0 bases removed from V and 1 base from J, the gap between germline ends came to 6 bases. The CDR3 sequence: CASSQSVENTEAFF. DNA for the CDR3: TGCGCCAGCAGTCAATCAGTAGAGAACACTGAAGCTTTCTTT.

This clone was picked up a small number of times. CDR3 sequence reads: CASRGDTSNYGYTF. CDR3 DNA: TGTGCCAGCAGAGGGGACACGAGCAACTATGGCTACACCTTC. The chain links TRBV6-5 to TRBJ1-2, with D possibly being TRBD1 (6 bases). Trimming took 6 bases from V and 2 from J, leaving 13 bases between them. The CDR3 sequence is 14 residues long. CDR1 is MNHEY, CDR2 SVGAGI, per germline.

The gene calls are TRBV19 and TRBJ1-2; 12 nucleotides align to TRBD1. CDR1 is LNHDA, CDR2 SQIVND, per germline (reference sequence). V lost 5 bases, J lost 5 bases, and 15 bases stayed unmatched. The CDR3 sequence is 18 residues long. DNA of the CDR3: TGTGCCAGTAGTTCCCCCCGGGACAGGGGGCGCGGCCCTTATGGCTACACCTTC. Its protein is CASSSPRDRGRGPYGYTF.

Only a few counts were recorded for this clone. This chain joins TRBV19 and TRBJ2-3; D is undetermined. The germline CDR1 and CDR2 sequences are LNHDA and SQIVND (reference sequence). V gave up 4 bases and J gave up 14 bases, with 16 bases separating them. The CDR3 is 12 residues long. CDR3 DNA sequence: TGTGCCAGTAGTACTACAGCCTTCAGCATGTATTTT. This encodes CASSTTAFSMYF.

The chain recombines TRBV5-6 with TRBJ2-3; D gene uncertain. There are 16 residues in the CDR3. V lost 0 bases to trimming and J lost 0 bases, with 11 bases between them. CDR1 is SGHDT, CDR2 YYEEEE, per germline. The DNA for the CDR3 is TGTGCCAGCAGCTTGGGGGCAACGTCTAGCACAGATACGCAGTATTTT. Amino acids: CASSLGATSSTDTQYF.

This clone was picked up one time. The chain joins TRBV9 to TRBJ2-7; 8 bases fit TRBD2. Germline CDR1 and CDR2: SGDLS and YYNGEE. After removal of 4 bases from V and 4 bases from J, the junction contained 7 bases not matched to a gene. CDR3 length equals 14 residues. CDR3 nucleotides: TGTGCCAGCAGCACGGGACTAGATTGGTACGAGCAGTACTTC. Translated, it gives CASSTGLDWYEQYF.

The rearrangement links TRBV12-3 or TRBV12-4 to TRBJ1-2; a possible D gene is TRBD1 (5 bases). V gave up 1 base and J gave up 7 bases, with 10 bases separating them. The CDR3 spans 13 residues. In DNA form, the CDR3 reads TGTGCCAGCAGTTTAGGGGCAGGGTTTGGCTACACCTTC. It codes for CASSLGAGFGYTF.